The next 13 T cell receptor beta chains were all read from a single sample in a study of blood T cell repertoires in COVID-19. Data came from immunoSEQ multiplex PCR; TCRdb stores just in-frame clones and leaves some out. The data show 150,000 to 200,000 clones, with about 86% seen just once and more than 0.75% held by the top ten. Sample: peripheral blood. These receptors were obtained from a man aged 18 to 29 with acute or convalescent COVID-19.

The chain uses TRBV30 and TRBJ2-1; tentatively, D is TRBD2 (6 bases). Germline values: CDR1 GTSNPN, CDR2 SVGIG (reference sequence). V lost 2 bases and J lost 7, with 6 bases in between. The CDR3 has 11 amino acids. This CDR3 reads CAWSRGNEQFF. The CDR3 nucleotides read TGTGCCTGGAGTCGGGGGAATGAGCAGTTCTTC.

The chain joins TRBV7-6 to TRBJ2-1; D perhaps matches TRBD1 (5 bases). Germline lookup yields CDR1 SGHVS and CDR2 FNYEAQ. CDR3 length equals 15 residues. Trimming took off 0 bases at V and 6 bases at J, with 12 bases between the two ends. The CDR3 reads CASSLASGLINEQFF. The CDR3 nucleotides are TGTGCCAGCAGCTTAGCGTCAGGGTTAATCAATGAGCAGTTCTTC.

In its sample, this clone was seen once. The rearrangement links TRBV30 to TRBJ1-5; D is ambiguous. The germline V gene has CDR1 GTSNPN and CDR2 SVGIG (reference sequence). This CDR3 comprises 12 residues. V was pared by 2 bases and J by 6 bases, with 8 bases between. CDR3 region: CAWSYGSQPQHF. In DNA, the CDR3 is TGTGCCTGGAGTTATGGCAGTCAGCCCCAGCATTTT.

The CDR3 region has the DNA TGTGCCAGCAGCCCTAGCGGGGGCAATCAGCCCCAGCATTTT. It is translated as CASSPSGGNQPQHF. The genes are TRBV3-1 (or the pseudogene TRBV3-2) and TRBJ1-5, with unresolved D. Germline V gene lookup returns CDR1 LGHDT and CDR2 YNNKEL (reference sequence). Trimming removed 4 bases from V and 2 bases from J, with 9 bases in between. The CDR3 contains 14 residues.

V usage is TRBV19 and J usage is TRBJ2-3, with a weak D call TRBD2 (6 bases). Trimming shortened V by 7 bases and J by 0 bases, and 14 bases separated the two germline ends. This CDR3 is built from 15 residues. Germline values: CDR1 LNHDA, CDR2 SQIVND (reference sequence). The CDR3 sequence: CASKGRGPSTDTQYF. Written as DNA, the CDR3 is TGTGCCAGTAAGGGGCGGGGCCCTAGCACAGATACGCAGTATTTT.

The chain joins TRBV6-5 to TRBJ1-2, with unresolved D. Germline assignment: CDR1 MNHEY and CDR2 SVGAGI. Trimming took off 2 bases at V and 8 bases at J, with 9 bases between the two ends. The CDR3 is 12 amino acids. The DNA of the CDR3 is TGTGCCAGCAGTTACCGGGAGGGCGGCTACACCTTC. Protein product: CASSYREGGYTF.

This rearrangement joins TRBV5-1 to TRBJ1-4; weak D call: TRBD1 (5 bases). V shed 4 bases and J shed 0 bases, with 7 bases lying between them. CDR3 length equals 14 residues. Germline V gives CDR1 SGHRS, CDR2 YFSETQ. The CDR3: CASSTGATNEKLFF. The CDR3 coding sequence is TGCGCCAGCAGCACAGGCGCAACTAATGAAAAACTGTTTTTT. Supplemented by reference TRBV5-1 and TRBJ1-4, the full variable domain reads KAGVTQTPRYLIKTRGQQVTLSCSPISGHRSVSWYQQTPGQGLQFLFEYFSETQRNKGNFPGRFSGRQFSNSRSEMNVSTLELGDSALYLCASSTGATNEKLFFGSGTQLSVL.

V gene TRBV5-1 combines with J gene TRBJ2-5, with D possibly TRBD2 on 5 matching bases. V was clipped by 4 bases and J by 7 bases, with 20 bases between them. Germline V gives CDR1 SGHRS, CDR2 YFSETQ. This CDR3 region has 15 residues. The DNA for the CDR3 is TGCGCCAGCAGCCTACGACAAGGCGGGCTGGGGACCCAGTACTTC. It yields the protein CASSLRQGGLGTQYF. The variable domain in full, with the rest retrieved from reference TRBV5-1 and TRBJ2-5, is KAGVTQTPRYLIKTRGQQVTLSCSPISGHRSVSWYQQTPGQGLQFLFEYFSETQRNKGNFPGRFSGRQFSNSRSEMNVSTLELGDSALYLCASSLRQGGLGTQYFGPGTRLLVL.

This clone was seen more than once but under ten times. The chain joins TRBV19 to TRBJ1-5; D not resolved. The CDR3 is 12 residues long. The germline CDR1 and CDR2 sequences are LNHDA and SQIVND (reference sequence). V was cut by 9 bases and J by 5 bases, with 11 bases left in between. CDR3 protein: CAREADDQPQHF. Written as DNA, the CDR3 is TGTGCCAGGGAGGCTGACGATCAGCCCCAGCATTTT.

Here the CDR3 DNA reads TGTGCCAGCAGCTTCCCACTAGCGGGGGATTCAGATACGCAGTATTTT. Amino acid sequence: CASSFPLAGDSDTQYF. The gene calls are TRBV7-9 and TRBJ2-3; 11 nucleotides align to TRBD2. The trim removed 3 bases at V and 4 bases at J, leaving 6 bases unmatched. Germline V gene lookup returns CDR1 SEHNR and CDR2 FQNEAQ (reference sequence). The CDR3 runs 16 residues.

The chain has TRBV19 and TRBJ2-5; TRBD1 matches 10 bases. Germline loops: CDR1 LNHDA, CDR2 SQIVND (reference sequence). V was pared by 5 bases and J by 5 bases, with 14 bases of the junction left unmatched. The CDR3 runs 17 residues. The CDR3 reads CASSAKLGQGLTETQYF. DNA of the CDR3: TGTGCCAGTAGTGCAAAATTGGGACAGGGGTTGACGGAGACCCAGTACTTC.

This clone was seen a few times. The CDR3 sequence is CASRQGLELFF. In DNA form, the CDR3 reads TGTGCCAGCAGACAGGGGTTGGAGCTGTTTTTT. This chain uses TRBV18 with TRBJ2-2; 8 nucleotides align to TRBD1. CDR1 and CDR2 from the germline V gene are KGHSH and LQKENI. There are 11 residues in the CDR3. After removal of 8 bases from V and 10 bases from J, the junction contained 3 bases not matched to a gene.

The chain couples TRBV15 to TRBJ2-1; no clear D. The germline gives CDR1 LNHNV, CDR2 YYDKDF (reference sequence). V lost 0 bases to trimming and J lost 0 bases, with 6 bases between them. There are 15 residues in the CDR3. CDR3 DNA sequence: TGTGCCACCAGCAGAGACTGGAGCTCCTACAATGAGCAGTTCTTC. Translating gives CATSRDWSSYNEQFF.